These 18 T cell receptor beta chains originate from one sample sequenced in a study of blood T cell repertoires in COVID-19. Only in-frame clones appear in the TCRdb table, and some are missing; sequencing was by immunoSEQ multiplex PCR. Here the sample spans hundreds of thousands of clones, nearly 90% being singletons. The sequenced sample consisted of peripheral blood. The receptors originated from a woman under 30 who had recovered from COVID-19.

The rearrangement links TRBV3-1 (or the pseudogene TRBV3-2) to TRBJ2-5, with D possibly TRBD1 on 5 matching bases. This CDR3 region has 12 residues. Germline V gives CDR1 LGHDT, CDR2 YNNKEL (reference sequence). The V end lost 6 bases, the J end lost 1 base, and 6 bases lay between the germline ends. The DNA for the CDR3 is TGTGCCAGCAGAGGGGTCCAAGAGACCCAGTACTTC. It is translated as CASRGVQETQYF.

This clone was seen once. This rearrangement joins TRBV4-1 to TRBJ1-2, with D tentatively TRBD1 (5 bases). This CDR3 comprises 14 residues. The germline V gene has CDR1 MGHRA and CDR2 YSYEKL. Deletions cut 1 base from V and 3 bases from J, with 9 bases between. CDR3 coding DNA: TGCGCCAGCAGCCAAGCCCAGGGTGACTATGGCTACACCTTC. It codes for CASSQAQGDYGYTF.

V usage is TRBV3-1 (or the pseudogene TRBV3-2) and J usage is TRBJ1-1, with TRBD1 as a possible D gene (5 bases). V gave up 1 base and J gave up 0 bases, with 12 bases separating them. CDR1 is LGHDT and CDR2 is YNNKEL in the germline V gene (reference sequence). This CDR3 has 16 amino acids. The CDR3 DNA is TGTGCCAGCAGCCAAGGGGCAGGGAATATGAACACTGAAGCTTTCTTT. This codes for CASSQGAGNMNTEAFF.

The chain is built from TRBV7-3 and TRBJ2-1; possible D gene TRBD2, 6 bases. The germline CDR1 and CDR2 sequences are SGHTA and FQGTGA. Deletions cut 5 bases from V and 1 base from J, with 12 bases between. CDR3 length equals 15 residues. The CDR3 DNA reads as TGTGCCAGCAGCCCAGGAGGGTCATCCTACAATGAGCAGTTCTTC. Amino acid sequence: CASSPGGSSYNEQFF.

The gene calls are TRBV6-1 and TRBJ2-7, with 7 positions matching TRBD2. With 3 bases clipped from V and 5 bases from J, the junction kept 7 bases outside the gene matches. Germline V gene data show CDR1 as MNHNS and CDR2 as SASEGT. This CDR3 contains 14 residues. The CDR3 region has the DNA TGTGCCAGCAGTGAGGAGCGGGATAAGGACGAGCAGTACTTC. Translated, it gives CASSEERDKDEQYF.

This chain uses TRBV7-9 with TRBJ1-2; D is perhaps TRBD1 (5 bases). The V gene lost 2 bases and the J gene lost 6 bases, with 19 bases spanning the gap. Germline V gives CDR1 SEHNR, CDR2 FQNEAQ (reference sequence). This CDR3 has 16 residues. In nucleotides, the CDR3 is TGTGCCAGCAGCTTATGGGCACCCGGCGGGACTGATGGCTACACCTTC. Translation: CASSLWAPGGTDGYTF.

The CDR3 DNA is TGTGCCAGCAGCCCTGCAGGGCAGACGAACACCGGGGAGCTGTTTTTT. It is translated as CASSPAGQTNTGELFF. The chain combines TRBV11-3 with TRBJ2-2; possible D gene TRBD1, 5 bases. Germline-derived CDR1 and CDR2 are SGHNT and YENEEA. Deletions cut 5 bases from V and 0 bases from J, with 13 bases between. This CDR3 has 16 amino acids. The full variable domain, its missing parts supplied by reference TRBV11-3 and TRBJ2-2, is EAGVVQSPRYKIIEKKQPVAFWCNPISGHNTLYWYLQNLGQGPELLIRYENEEAVDDSQLPKDRFSAERLKGVDSTLKIQPAELGDSAVYLCASSPAGQTNTGELFFGEGSRLTVL.

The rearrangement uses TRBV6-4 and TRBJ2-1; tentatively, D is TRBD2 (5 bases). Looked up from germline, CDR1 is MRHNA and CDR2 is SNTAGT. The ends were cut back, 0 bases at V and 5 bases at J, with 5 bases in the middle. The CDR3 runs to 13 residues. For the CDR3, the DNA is TGTGCCAGCAGTGACTCGACTAACAATGAGCAGTTCTTC. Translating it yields CASSDSTNNEQFF.

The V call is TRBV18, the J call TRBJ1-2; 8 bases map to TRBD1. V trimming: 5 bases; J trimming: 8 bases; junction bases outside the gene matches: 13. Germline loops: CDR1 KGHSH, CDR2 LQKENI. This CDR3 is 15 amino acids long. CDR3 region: CASSSYQQGGRGYTF. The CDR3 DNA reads TGTGCCAGCTCATCGTACCAACAGGGGGGTAGGGGCTACACCTTC. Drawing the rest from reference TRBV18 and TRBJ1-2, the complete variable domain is NAGVMQNPRHLVRRRGQEARLRCSPMKGHSHVYWYRQLPEEGLKFMVYLQKENIIDESGMPKERFSAEFPKEGPSILRIQQVVRGDSAAYFCASSSYQQGGRGYTFGSGTRLTVV.

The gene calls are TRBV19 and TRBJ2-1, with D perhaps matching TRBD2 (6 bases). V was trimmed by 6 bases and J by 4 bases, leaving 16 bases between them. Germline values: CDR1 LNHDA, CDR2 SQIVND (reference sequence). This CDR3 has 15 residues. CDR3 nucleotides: TGTGCCAGTAGAAAGCCGGGACTTCCTTACAATGAGCAGTTCTTC. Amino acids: CASRKPGLPYNEQFF.

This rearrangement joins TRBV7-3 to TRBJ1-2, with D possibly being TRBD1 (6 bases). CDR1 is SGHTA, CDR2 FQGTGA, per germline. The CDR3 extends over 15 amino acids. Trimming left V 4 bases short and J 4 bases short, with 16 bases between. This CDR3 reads CASSSGEGGIYGYTF. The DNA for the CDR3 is TGTGCCAGCAGCTCAGGGGAGGGTGGGATCTATGGCTACACCTTC. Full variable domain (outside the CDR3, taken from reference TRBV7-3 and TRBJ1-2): GAGVSQTPSNKVTEKGKYVELRCDPISGHTALYWYRQSLGQGPEFLIYFQGTGAADDSGLPNDRFFAVRPEGSVSTLKIQRTERGDSAVYLCASSSGEGGIYGYTFGSGTRLTVV.

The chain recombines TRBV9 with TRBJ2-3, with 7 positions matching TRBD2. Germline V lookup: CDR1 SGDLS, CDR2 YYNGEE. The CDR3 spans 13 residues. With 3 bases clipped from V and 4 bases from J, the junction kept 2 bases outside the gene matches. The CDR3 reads CASSAGGADTQYF. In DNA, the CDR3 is TGTGCCAGCAGCGCTGGGGGGGCAGATACGCAGTATTTT.

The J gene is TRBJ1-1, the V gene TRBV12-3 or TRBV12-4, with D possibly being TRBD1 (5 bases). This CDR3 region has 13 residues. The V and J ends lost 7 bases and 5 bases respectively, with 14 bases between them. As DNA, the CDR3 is TGTGCCAGCAACGCGGGGACCCGGACTGAAGCTTTCTTT. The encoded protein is CASNAGTRTEAFF.

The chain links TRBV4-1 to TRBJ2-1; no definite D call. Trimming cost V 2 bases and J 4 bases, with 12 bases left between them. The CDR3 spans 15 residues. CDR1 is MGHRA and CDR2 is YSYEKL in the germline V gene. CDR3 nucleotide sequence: TGCGCCAGCAGCCAACTGATAACAGAATACAATGAGCAGTTCTTC. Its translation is CASSQLITEYNEQFF.

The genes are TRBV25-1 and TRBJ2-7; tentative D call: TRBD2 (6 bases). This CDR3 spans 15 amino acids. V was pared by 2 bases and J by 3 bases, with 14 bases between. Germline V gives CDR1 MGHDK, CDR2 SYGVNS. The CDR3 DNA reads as TGTGCCAGCAGTGAAACGTGGCGGGGAAGCTACGAGCAGTACTTC. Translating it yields CASSETWRGSYEQYF.

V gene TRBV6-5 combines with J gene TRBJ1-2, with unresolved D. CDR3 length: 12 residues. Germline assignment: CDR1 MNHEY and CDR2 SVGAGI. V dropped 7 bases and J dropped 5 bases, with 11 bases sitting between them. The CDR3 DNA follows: TGTGCCAGCAATGGCCCTAGGTATGGCTACACCTTC. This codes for CASNGPRYGYTF.

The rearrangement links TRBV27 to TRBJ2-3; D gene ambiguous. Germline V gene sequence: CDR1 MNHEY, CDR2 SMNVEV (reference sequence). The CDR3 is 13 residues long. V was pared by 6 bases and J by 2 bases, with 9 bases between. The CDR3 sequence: CASRRLPTDTQYF. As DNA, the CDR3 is TGTGCCAGCAGACGACTGCCCACAGATACGCAGTATTTT.

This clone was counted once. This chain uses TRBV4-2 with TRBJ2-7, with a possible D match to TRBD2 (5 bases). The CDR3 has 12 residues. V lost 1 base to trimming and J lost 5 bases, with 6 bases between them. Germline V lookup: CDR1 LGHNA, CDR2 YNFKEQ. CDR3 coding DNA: TGTGCCAGCAGCCAAGGTAGCGACGAGCAGTACTTC. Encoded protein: CASSQGSDEQYF.